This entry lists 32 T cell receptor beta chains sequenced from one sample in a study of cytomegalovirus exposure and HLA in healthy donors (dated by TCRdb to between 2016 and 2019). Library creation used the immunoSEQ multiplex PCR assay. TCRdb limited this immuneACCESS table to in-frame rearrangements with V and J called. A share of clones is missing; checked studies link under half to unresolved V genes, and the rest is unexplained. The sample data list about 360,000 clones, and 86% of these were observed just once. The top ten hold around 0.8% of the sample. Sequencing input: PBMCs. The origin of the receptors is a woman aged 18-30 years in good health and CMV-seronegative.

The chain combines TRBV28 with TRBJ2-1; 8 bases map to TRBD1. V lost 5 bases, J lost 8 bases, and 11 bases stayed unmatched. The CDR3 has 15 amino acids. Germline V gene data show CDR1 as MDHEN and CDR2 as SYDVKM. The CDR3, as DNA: TGTGCCAGCAGTCCTCGGGACAGGAGAGGGGATGAGCAGTTCTTC. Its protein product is CASSPRDRRGDEQFF.

The chain's CDR3 is CASSWRRGQNTEAFF. CDR3 DNA: TGTGCCAGCAGCTGGCGGCGGGGGCAGAACACTGAAGCTTTCTTT. The rearrangement links TRBV7-9 to TRBJ1-1, with D possibly being TRBD1 (6 bases). Germline loops: CDR1 SEHNR, CDR2 FQNEAQ (reference sequence). The CDR3 loop spans 15 amino acids. Trimming removed 4 bases at V and 1 base at J, with 13 bases between.

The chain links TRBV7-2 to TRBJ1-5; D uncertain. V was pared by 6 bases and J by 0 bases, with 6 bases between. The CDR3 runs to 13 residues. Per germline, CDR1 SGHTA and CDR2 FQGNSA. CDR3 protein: CASSPYSNQPQHF. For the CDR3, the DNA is TGTGCCAGCAGTCCGTATAGCAATCAGCCCCAGCATTTT.

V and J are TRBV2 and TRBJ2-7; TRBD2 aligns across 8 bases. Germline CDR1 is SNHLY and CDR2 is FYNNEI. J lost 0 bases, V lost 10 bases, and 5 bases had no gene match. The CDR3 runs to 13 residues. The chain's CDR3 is CATYSGDSYEQYF. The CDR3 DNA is TGTGCCACCTATAGCGGGGACTCCTACGAGCAGTACTTC.

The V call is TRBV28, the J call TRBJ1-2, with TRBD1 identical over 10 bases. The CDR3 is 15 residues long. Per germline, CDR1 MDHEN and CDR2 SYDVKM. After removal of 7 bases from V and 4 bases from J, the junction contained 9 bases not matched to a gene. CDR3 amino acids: CASMSPGQGSYGYTF. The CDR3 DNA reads TGTGCCAGCATGTCACCGGGACAGGGGAGCTATGGCTACACCTTC.

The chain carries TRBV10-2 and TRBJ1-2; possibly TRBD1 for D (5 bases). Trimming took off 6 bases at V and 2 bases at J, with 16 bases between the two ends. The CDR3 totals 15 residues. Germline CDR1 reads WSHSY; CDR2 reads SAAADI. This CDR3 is CASRAQGSGNYGYTF. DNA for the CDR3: TGCGCCAGCAGGGCCCAGGGTAGTGGGAACTATGGCTACACCTTC.

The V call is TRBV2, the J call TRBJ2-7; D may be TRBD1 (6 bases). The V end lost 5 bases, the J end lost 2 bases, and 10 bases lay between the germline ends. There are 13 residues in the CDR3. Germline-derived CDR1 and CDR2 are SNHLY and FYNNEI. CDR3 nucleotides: TGTGCCAGCAGTTTCCAGGGGCCCTACGAGCAGTACTTC. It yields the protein CASSFQGPYEQYF.

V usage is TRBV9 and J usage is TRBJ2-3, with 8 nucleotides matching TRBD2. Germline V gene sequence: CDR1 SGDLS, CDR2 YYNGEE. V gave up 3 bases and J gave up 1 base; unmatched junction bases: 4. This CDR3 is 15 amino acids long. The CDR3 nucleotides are TGTGCCAGCAGCGGAAGCGGGGGAGGCACAGATACGCAGTATTTT. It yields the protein CASSGSGGGTDTQYF.

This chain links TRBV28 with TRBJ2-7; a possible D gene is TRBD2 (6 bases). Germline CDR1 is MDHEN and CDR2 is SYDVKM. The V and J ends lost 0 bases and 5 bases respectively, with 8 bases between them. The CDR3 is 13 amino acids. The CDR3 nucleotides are TGTGCCAGCAGTTTATGGGGGGGAGACGAGCAGTACTTC. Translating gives CASSLWGGDEQYF. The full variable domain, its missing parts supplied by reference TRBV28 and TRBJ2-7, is DVKVTQSSRYLVKRTGEKVFLECVQDMDHENMFWYRQDPGLGLRLIYFSYDVKMKEKGDIPEGYSVSREKKERFSLILESASTNQTSMYLCASSLWGGDEQYFGPGTRLTVT.

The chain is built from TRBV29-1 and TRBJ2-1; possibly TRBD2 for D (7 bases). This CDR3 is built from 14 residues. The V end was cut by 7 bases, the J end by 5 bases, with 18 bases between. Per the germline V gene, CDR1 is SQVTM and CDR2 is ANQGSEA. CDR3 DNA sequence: TGCAGCGACGGGGGCGGGAGTTTCAACAATGAGCAGTTCTTC. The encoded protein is CSDGGGSFNNEQFF.

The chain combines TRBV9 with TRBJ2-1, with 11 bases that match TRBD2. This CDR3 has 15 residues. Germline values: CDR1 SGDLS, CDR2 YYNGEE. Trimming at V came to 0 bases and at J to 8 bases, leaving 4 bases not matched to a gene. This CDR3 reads CASSVDSGGAHEQFF. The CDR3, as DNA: TGTGCCAGCAGCGTAGATAGCGGGGGGGCTCATGAGCAGTTCTTC.

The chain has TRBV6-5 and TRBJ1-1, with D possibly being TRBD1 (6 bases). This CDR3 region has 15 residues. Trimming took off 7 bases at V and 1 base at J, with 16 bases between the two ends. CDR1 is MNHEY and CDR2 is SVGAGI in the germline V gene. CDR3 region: CASTYTRTANTEAFF. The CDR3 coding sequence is TGTGCCAGCACCTATACCCGGACAGCGAACACTGAAGCTTTCTTT.

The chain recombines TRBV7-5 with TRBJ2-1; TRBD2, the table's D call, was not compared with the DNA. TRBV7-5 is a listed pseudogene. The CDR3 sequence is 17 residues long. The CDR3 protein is CVRSLGLAGGYYNEQFF. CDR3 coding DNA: TGTGTCAGAAGCTTGGGACTAGCGGGGGGCTACTACAATGAGCAGTTCTTC.

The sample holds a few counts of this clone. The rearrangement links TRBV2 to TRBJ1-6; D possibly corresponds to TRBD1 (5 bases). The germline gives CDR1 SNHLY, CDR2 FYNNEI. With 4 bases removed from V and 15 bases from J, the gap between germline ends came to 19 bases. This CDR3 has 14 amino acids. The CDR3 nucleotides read TGTGCCAGCAGTGGACAGCAGGGCCGCCAGGGCCTCCACTTT. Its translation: CASSGQQGRQGLHF.

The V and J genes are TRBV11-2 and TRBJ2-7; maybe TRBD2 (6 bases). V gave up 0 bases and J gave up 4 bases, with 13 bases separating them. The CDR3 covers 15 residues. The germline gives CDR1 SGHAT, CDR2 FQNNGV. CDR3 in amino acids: CASSLDSGVGYEQYF. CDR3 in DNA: TGTGCCAGCAGCTTAGATAGCGGAGTAGGGTACGAGCAGTACTTC.

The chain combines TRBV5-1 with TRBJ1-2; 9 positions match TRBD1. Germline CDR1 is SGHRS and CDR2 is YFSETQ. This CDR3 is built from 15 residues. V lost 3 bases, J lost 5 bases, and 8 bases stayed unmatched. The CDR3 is CASSWAGQGRYGYTF. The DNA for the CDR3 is TGCGCCAGCAGCTGGGCGGGACAGGGACGGTATGGCTACACCTTC. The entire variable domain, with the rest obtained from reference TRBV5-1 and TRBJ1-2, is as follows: KAGVTQTPRYLIKTRGQQVTLSCSPISGHRSVSWYQQTPGQGLQFLFEYFSETQRNKGNFPGRFSGRQFSNSRSEMNVSTLELGDSALYLCASSWAGQGRYGYTFGSGTRLTVV.

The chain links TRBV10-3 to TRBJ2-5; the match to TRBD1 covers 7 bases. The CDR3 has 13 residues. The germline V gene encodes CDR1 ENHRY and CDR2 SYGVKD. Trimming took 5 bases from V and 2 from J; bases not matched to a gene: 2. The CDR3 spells CAISKDRQETQYF. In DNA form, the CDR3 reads TGTGCCATCAGTAAGGACAGGCAAGAGACCCAGTACTTC.

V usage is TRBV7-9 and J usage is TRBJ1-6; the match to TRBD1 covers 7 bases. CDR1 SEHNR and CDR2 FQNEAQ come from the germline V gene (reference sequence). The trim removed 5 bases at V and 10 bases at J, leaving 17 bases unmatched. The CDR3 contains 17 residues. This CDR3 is CASSHPSAIPGQSPLHF. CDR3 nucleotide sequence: TGTGCCAGCAGCCATCCGTCGGCAATTCCGGGACAGTCACCCCTCCACTTT.

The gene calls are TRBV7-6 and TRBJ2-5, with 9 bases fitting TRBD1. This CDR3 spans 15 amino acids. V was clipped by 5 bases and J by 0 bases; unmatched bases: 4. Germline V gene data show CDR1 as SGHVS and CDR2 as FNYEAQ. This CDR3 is CASSRGTGHQETQYF. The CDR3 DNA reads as TGTGCCAGCAGCAGAGGGACAGGGCACCAAGAGACCCAGTACTTC.

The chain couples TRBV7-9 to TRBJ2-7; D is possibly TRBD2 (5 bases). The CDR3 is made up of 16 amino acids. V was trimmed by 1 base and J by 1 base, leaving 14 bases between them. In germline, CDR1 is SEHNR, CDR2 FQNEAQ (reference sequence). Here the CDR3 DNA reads TGTGCCAGCAGCTTAGGGGGAGCAGCAGGATCCTACGAGCAGTACTTC. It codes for CASSLGGAAGSYEQYF.

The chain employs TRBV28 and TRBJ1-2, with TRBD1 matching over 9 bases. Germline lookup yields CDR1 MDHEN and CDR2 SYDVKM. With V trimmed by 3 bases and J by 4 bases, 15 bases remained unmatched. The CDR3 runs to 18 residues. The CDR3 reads CASSFPRTGEFSFYGYTF. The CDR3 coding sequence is TGTGCCAGCAGTTTTCCGAGGACAGGGGAATTCTCCTTCTATGGCTACACCTTC.

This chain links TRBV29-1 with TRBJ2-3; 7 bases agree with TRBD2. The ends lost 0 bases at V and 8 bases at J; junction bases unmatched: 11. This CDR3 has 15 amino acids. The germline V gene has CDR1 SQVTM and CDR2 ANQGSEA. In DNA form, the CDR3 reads TGCAGCGTTGAAGACTGGACTAGGGAGGTTGGTACGCAGTATTTT. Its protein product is CSVEDWTREVGTQYF.

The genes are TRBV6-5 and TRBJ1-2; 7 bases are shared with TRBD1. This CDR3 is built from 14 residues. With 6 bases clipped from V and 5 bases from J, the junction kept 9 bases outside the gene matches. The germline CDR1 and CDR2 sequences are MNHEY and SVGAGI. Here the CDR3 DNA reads TGTGCCAGCAGCCCGGCCACAGGGGAATATGGCTACACCTTC. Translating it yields CASSPATGEYGYTF.

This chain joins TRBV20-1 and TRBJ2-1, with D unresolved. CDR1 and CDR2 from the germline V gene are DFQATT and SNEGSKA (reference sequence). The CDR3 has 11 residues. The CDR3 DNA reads TGCACAATCCTATCCTACAATGAGCAGTTCTTC. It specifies CTILSYNEQFF.

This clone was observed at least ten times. As DNA, the CDR3 is TGTGCCAGCAGCCTGGGGACTAGGGACTACAATGAGCAGTTCTTC. Translation: CASSLGTRDYNEQFF. The V gene is TRBV5-4, the J gene TRBJ2-1; 8 bases agree with TRBD2. The germline V gene has CDR1 SGHNT and CDR2 YYREEE (reference sequence). V lost 4 bases and J lost 3; bases outside the gene matches: 6. The CDR3 contains 15 residues. The entire variable domain, with the rest obtained from reference TRBV5-4 and TRBJ2-1, is as follows: ETGVTQSPTHLIKTRGQQVTLRCSSQSGHNTVSWYQQALGQGPQFIFQYYREEENGRGNFPPRFSGLQFPNYSSELNVNALELDDSALYLCASSLGTRDYNEQFFGPGTRLTVL.

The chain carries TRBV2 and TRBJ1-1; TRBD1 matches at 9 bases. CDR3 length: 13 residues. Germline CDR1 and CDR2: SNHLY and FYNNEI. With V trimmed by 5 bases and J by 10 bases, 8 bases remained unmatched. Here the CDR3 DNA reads TGTGCCAGCAGTAGATGGGGACAGGGTCGAGCTTTCTTT. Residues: CASSRWGQGRAFF.

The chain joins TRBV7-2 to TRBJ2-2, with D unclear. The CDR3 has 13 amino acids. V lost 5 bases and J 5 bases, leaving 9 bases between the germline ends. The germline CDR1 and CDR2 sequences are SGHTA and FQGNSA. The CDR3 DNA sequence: TGTGCCAGCAGCCCTCCCGGGACCGGGGAGCTGTTTTTT. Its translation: CASSPPGTGELFF.

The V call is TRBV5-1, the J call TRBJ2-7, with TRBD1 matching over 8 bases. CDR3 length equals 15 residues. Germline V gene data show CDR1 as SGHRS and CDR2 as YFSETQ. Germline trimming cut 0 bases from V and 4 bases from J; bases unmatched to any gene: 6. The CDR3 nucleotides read TGCGCCAGCAGCTTGGGGACAGGGCTCCAGTACGAGCAGTACTTC. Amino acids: CASSLGTGLQYEQYF.

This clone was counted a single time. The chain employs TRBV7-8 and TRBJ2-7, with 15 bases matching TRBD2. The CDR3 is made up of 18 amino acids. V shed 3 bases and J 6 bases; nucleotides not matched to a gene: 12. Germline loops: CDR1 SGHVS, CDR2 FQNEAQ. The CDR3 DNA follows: TGTGCCAGCAGCTTGCCTACTACCGGGACTAGCGGGGGGCTCGAGCAGTACTTC. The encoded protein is CASSLPTTGTSGGLEQYF.

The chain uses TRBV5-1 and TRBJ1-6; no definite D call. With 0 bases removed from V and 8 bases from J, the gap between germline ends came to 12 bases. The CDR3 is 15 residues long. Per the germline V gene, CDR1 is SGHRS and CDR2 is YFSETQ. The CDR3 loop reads CASSLVGGRDSPLHF. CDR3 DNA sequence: TGCGCCAGCAGCTTGGTAGGAGGAAGGGATTCACCCCTCCACTTT. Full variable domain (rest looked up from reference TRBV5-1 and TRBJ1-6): KAGVTQTPRYLIKTRGQQVTLSCSPISGHRSVSWYQQTPGQGLQFLFEYFSETQRNKGNFPGRFSGRQFSNSRSEMNVSTLELGDSALYLCASSLVGGRDSPLHFGNGTRLTVT.

DNA for the CDR3: TGTGCCAGCAGTTTAATCCAGGGGCGGTACGAGCAGTACTTC. Residues: CASSLIQGRYEQYF. The gene calls are TRBV28 and TRBJ2-7, with D perhaps matching TRBD1 (6 bases). Germline V lookup: CDR1 MDHEN, CDR2 SYDVKM. Trimming left V 2 bases short and J 4 bases short, with 12 bases between. The CDR3 loop spans 14 amino acids.

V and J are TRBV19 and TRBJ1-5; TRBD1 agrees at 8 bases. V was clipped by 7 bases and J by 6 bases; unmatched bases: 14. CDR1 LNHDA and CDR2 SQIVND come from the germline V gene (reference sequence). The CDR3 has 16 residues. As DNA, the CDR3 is TGTGCCAGTACCCACGGGTCAGGGGGCTTCGGTCAGCCCCAGCATTTT. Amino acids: CASTHGSGGFGQPQHF.